Shown below are 28 T cell receptor beta chains from a single sample sequenced in a study of T cell responses to AZD1222 COVID-19 vaccine. This table comes from immunoSEQ multiplex PCR, and its TCRdb copy is limited to in-frame clones, with some not included. The sample yields tens of thousands of clones, under 95% seen once. The source material was peripheral blood, sampled on day 0 of AZD1222 vaccination. These receptors all come from an adult in good health.

This clone was counted only a few times. The chain is built from TRBV19 and TRBJ2-1, with 8 nucleotides matching TRBD1. J was trimmed by 7 bases and V by 5 bases; bases with no gene match: 7. The germline V gene encodes CDR1 LNHDA and CDR2 SQIVND (reference sequence). CDR3 length: 14 residues. The CDR3 DNA reads as TGTGCCAGTAGTTGGGGCCAGGGGGCGAATGAGCAGTTCTTC. Protein product: CASSWGQGANEQFF.

The chain carries TRBV27 and TRBJ2-1; 9 bases are shared with TRBD2. V dropped 4 bases and J dropped 3; count of bases not matched to a gene: 10. CDR3 length: 17 residues. Germline-derived CDR1 and CDR2 are MNHEY and SMNVEV (reference sequence). As DNA, the CDR3 is TGTGCCAGCAGTTCCCCCCAGGTAGCGGGGGACTACAATGAGCAGTTCTTC. This translates into CASSSPQVAGDYNEQFF.

This clone was observed a handful of times. The J gene is TRBJ2-2, the V gene TRBV2, with D tentatively TRBD1 (6 bases). With 10 bases removed from V and 6 bases from J, the gap between germline ends came to 21 bases. CDR3 length: 15 residues. Germline V gene data show CDR1 as SNHLY and CDR2 as FYNNEI. The CDR3 coding sequence is TGTGCCACCGCTAAAGGACAGTGGACCCCCGGGGAGCTGTTTTTT. Translated, it gives CATAKGQWTPGELFF.

The DNA of the CDR3 is TGTGCCAGCAGCTTAAGGTTCCGGGGCAGAAAAGAGACCCAGTACTTC. It is translated as CASSLRFRGRKETQYF. The chain links TRBV7-2 to TRBJ2-5, with D perhaps TRBD1 or TRBD2 (5 bases each). With 2 bases removed from V and 3 bases from J, the gap between germline ends came to 16 bases. The CDR3 spans 16 residues. The germline V gene encodes CDR1 SGHTA and CDR2 FQGNSA. Looking up the rest from reference TRBV7-2 and TRBJ2-5 gives the full variable domain: GAGVSQSPSNKVTEKGKDVELRCDPISGHTALYWYRQSLGQGLEFLIYFQGNSAPDKSGLPSDRFSAERTGGSVSTLTIQRTQQEDSAVYLCASSLRFRGRKETQYFGPGTRLLVL.

The genes are TRBV7-3 and TRBJ2-6; D may match TRBD1 or TRBD2 (5 bases each). CDR1 and CDR2 from the germline V gene are SGHTA and FQGTGA. Trimming took 2 bases from V and 4 from J, leaving 21 bases between them. CDR3 size: 19 residues. The CDR3 loop reads CASSLERIGYGAGANVLTF. The CDR3 DNA is TGTGCCAGCAGCTTAGAGCGGATCGGGTATGGGGCCGGGGCCAACGTCCTGACTTTC.

The J gene is TRBJ2-7, the V gene TRBV14; D uncertain. This CDR3 is 13 amino acids long. The V gene's germline CDR1 is SGHDN and CDR2 FVKESK. Between the trimmed V and J ends, which lost 0 bases and 8 bases, there was a span of 11 bases. The CDR3 protein is CASSQERTAKQYF. In DNA, the CDR3 is TGTGCCAGCAGCCAAGAGAGGACCGCGAAGCAGTACTTC.

The rearrangement joins TRBV6-5 to TRBJ1-4; D is undetermined. Germline values: CDR1 MNHEY, CDR2 SVGAGI. The V and J ends lost 6 bases and 0 bases respectively, with 11 bases between them. This CDR3 is 15 amino acids long. CDR3 DNA sequence: TGTGCCAGCAGCCCCGGAACAGCAACTAATGAAAAACTGTTTTTT. Amino acids: CASSPGTATNEKLFF.

The chain employs TRBV6-2 or TRBV6-3 and TRBJ2-2; 10 positions agree with TRBD2. The CDR3 runs 16 residues. With V trimmed by 6 bases and J by 0 bases, 4 bases remained unmatched. The V gene's germline CDR1 is MNHEY and CDR2 SVGEGT. DNA of the CDR3: TGTGCCAGCAGCCCACTAGCGGGGACGAACACCGGGGAGCTGTTTTTT. Its translation: CASSPLAGTNTGELFF.

This chain uses TRBV6-5 with TRBJ1-4; 7 bases fit TRBD1. The CDR3 loop spans 14 amino acids. CDR1 and CDR2 from the germline V gene are MNHEY and SVGAGI. V lost 6 bases to trimming and J lost 0 bases; unmatched junction nucleotides: 1. CDR3 loop: CASRGQSTNEKLFF. CDR3 bases: TGTGCCAGCAGGGGACAGTCAACTAATGAAAAACTGTTTTTT.

The gene calls are TRBV6-2 or TRBV6-3 and TRBJ2-7, with 7 bases fitting TRBD1. This CDR3 is 15 amino acids long. Germline CDR1 is MNHEY and CDR2 is SVGEGT. The ends lost 2 bases at V and 2 bases at J; junction bases unmatched: 6. The CDR3 DNA reads as TGTGCCAGCAGTTACGGGGACAGTACCACCTACGAGCAGTACTTC. Residues: CASSYGDSTTYEQYF.

The V gene is TRBV12-3 or TRBV12-4, the J gene TRBJ1-6, with D hard to call. CDR3 size: 13 residues. V lost 3 bases to trimming and J lost 7 bases, with 7 bases between them. The CDR3 DNA follows: TGTGCCAGCAGTTTGATCGGGAATTCACCCCTCCACTTT. Translated: CASSLIGNSPLHF.

The V gene is TRBV9, the J gene TRBJ1-2; unclear D gene. This CDR3 is 14 amino acids long. Germline loops: CDR1 SGDLS, CDR2 YYNGEE. V lost 8 bases, J lost 8 bases, and 22 bases lay in between. In DNA form, the CDR3 reads TGTGCCAGTACACCGGGATCCGGCCAGAAGGGCTACACCTTC. This gives the protein CASTPGSGQKGYTF.

The chain combines TRBV7-2 with TRBJ1-2, with 10 positions matching TRBD1. This CDR3 has 16 amino acids. V lost 6 bases and J lost 7; bases outside the gene matches: 14. Germline-derived CDR1 and CDR2 are SGHTA and FQGNSA. The CDR3 DNA is TGTGCCAGCAGAATAGGGGCGGCGGGGACAGGGGTTGGCTACACCTTC. It yields the protein CASRIGAAGTGVGYTF.

V and J are TRBV6-1 and TRBJ2-7; D uncertain. CDR1 is MNHNS and CDR2 is SASEGT in the germline V gene. V was clipped by 3 bases and J by 2 bases, with 5 bases between them. The length of the CDR3 is 12 residues. This chain's CDR3 is CASSDGTYEQYF. Here the CDR3 DNA reads TGTGCCAGCAGTGACGGTACCTACGAGCAGTACTTC.

V gene TRBV5-4 combines with J gene TRBJ2-6; D is ambiguous. Looked up from germline, CDR1 is SGHNT and CDR2 is YYREEE (reference sequence). Trimming shortened V by 0 bases and J by 0 bases, and 10 bases separated the two germline ends. The CDR3 spans 17 residues. CDR3 amino acids: CASSLDLGFSGANVLTF. The CDR3 nucleotides are TGTGCCAGCAGCTTGGACTTGGGATTCTCTGGGGCCAACGTCCTGACTTTC.

The chain is built from TRBV12-3 or TRBV12-4 and TRBJ1-5; D is uncertain. The CDR3 spans 12 residues. Deletions cut 3 bases from V and 5 bases from J, with 5 bases between. CDR3 DNA sequence: TGTGCCAGCAGTTTTCAGTATCAGCCCCAGCATTTT. It translates to CASSFQYQPQHF.

The rearrangement links TRBV5-1 to TRBJ2-2; D call uncertain. Trimming took 0 bases from V and 4 from J, leaving 7 bases between them. The CDR3 extends over 14 amino acids. From germline, CDR1 is SGHRS and CDR2 YFSETQ. This CDR3 is CASSLGQPTGELFF. The CDR3 DNA reads TGCGCCAGCAGCTTGGGTCAGCCCACCGGGGAGCTGTTTTTT.

This clone appeared a single time. The rearrangement joins TRBV7-9 to TRBJ1-5; no reliable D call. Trimming pared 2 bases from V and 6 bases from J, leaving 5 bases between. Germline V CDR1 and CDR2: SEHNR, FQNEAQ (reference sequence). This CDR3 is built from 12 residues. CDR3 DNA sequence: TGTGCCAGCAGCTTAACCAGTCAGCCCCAGCATTTT. Its protein product is CASSLTSQPQHF.

The rearrangement links TRBV6-6 to TRBJ1-1; D call uncertain. The ends were cut back, 2 bases at V and 3 bases at J, with 10 bases in the middle. In germline, CDR1 is MNHNY, CDR2 SVGAGI (reference sequence). CDR3 size: 14 residues. The CDR3, as DNA: TGTGCCAGCAGTTACACCTACCGGGACACTGAAGCTTTCTTT. Translating it yields CASSYTYRDTEAFF.

DNA for the CDR3: TGTGCCAGCAGTCCAGGGAGCGGGCGCGGGCGGGAGCTGTTTTTT. This sequence encodes CASSPGSGRGRELFF. V gene TRBV3-1 (or the pseudogene TRBV3-2) combines with J gene TRBJ2-2; a weak D match, TRBD2 (6 bases). The CDR3 covers 15 residues. V shed 6 bases and J shed 9 bases, with 20 bases lying between them. CDR1 and CDR2 from the germline V gene are LGHDT and YNNKEL (reference sequence).

This clone was detected once. The rearrangement uses TRBV19 and TRBJ1-2; D not certain. The V end lost 5 bases, the J end lost 4 bases, and 5 bases lay between the germline ends. Looked up from germline, CDR1 is LNHDA and CDR2 is SQIVND (reference sequence). The CDR3 is made up of 11 amino acids. Written as DNA, the CDR3 is TGTGCCAGTAGTTGGCGCTATGGCTACACCTTC. Translation: CASSWRYGYTF.

The chain uses TRBV4-3 and TRBJ2-3; TRBD2 aligns across 16 bases. CDR1 is LGHNA, CDR2 YSLEER, per germline. The CDR3 covers 17 residues. Unmatched junction bases numbered 2, after V lost 1 base and J lost 4 bases. CDR3 nucleotides: TGCGCCAGCAGCCAAGCCGGGACTAGCGGGGGGGCAGATACGCAGTATTTT. Protein: CASSQAGTSGGADTQYF.

CDR3 sequence (DNA): TGTGCCAGCAGCGCCTACAGCAATCAGCCCCAGCATTTT. It specifies CASSAYSNQPQHF. V and J are TRBV7-9 and TRBJ1-5; D is uncertain. Per the germline V gene, CDR1 is SEHNR and CDR2 is FQNEAQ (reference sequence). The CDR3 extends over 13 amino acids. Trimming shortened V by 5 bases and J by 1 base, and 6 bases separated the two germline ends.

The genes are TRBV6-2 or TRBV6-3 and TRBJ2-2; D gene ambiguous. Germline V gene lookup returns CDR1 MNHEY and CDR2 SVGEGT. V was shortened by 6 bases and J by 5 bases, with 34 bases between the two germline ends. This CDR3 region has 21 residues. CDR3 amino acids: CASSELVEFWVPNSRTGELFF. CDR3 sequence (DNA): TGTGCCAGCAGCGAACTGGTGGAGTTTTGGGTTCCCAACTCCAGAACCGGGGAGCTGTTTTTT.

The gene calls are TRBV18 and TRBJ2-4; 7 bases map to TRBD1. V trimming: 3 bases; J trimming: 3 bases; junction bases outside the gene matches: 11. Germline V gene lookup returns CDR1 KGHSH and CDR2 LQKENI. The CDR3 has 17 amino acids. The CDR3 spells CASSPQTGELGKNIQYF. The CDR3 bases are TGTGCCAGCTCACCTCAAACAGGGGAACTCGGCAAAAACATTCAGTACTTC. Full variable domain (rest looked up from reference TRBV18 and TRBJ2-4): NAGVMQNPRHLVRRRGQEARLRCSPMKGHSHVYWYRQLPEEGLKFMVYLQKENIIDESGMPKERFSAEFPKEGPSILRIQQVVRGDSAAYFCASSPQTGELGKNIQYFGAGTRLSVL.

This clone was counted a single time. The chain links TRBV6-5 to TRBJ1-2; perhaps TRBD1 as D (5 bases). CDR1 and CDR2 from the germline V gene are MNHEY and SVGAGI. The V gene lost 6 bases and the J gene lost 5 bases, with 10 bases spanning the gap. CDR3 length: 12 residues. The CDR3 DNA follows: TGTGCCAGCAGGATCCAGGGATATGGCTACACCTTC. Amino acid sequence: CASRIQGYGYTF.

V gene TRBV30 combines with J gene TRBJ1-2, with 9 nucleotides matching TRBD1. The CDR3 consists of 15 residues. V gave up 0 bases and J gave up 3 bases; unmatched junction bases: 5. Germline V CDR1 and CDR2: GTSNPN, SVGIG (reference sequence). The CDR3 DNA is TGTGCCTGGAGTGTAGGGGACAGGGACGACTATGGCTACACCTTC. This encodes CAWSVGDRDDYGYTF.

This sequence joins TRBV7-9 and TRBJ1-4, with 9 bases fitting TRBD1. CDR1 is SEHNR and CDR2 is FQNEAQ in the germline V gene (reference sequence). The CDR3 covers 14 residues. J gave up 7 bases and V 3 bases, and 3 bases lay outside the gene matches. CDR3 in DNA: TGTGCCAGCAGCTTCGGACAGGGGATTGAAAAACTGTTTTTT. Protein sequence: CASSFGQGIEKLFF.